A single sample is the source of the 20 T cell receptor beta chains below, sequenced in a study of regulatory T cells in long-lasting Graves disease (dated by TCRdb to the early 2020s). Library preparation used multiplex PCR. Sequenced using an Illumina HiSeq 4000. iRepertoire HTBI primers and Arm-PCR amplification of CDR3 regions were used to construct TCR beta libraries. TCRdb redid the processing of the public reads, applying fastp at Q25 and MiXCR, and retained in-frame beta chains. Each entry merges the rows of one CDR3 protein and shows their most common DNA and genes. For this sample there are more than 300,000 distinct CDR3 sequences; about 20% appear just once. Roughly 27% of the sample rests with the top ten. This specimen's time point label, interpreted: persistent/refractory GD, antithyroid drugs over 5 years with positive TRAb. For both TCR sequencing and RNA sequencing, RNA was extracted from PBMCs using TRIzol.

Specimen: peripheral blood mononuclear cells (PBMCs), collected when the disease was refractory, from a patient treated with antithyroid drugs. These receptors were collected from a female donor with Graves disease.

This chain connects TRBV6-2 or TRBV6-3 to TRBJ2-2; D is undetermined. CDR1 MNHEY and CDR2 SVGEGT come from the germline V gene. This CDR3 is built from 14 residues. Deletions cut 2 bases from V and 5 bases from J, with 9 bases between. CDR3 amino acids: CASSYGSATGELFF. The CDR3 DNA sequence: TGTGCCAGCAGTTACGGATCGGCAACCGGGGAGCTGTTTTTT.

In this sample, this clonotype turned up a few times. The chain links TRBV7-9 to TRBJ2-2; D possibly uses TRBD1 or TRBD2 (5 bases each). Trimming shortened V by 5 bases and J by 6 bases, and 7 bases separated the two germline ends. The germline V gene has CDR1 SEHNR and CDR2 FQNEAQ (reference sequence). CDR3 size: 12 residues. The CDR3 region has the DNA TGTGCCAGCAGCGTGGGGGCCGGGGAGCTGTTTTTT. It is translated as CASSVGAGELFF.

V gene TRBV28 combines with J gene TRBJ1-5; perhaps TRBD1 as D (5 bases). Germline assignment: CDR1 MDHEN and CDR2 SYDVKM. The length of the CDR3 is 14 residues. Between the trimmed V and J ends, which lost 8 bases and 6 bases, there was a span of 17 bases. CDR3 residues: CASLPAGGGQPQHF. As DNA, the CDR3 is TGTGCCAGCTTGCCGGCAGGCGGGGGTCAGCCCCAGCATTTT.

This clonotype was found a few times. The chain joins TRBV7-9 to TRBJ2-7; D is undetermined. Deletions cut 4 bases from V and 2 bases from J, with 9 bases between. There are 13 residues in the CDR3. Germline V gene data show CDR1 as SEHNR and CDR2 as FQNEAQ (reference sequence). The CDR3 region has the DNA TGTGCCAGCAGCTGGGGTGGGGCCTACGAGCAGTACTTC. Translating it yields CASSWGGAYEQYF.

This chain links TRBV6-2 or TRBV6-3 with TRBJ1-2; a possible D gene is TRBD1 (6 bases). The CDR3 covers 13 residues. The V gene lost 4 bases and the J gene lost 7 bases, with 13 bases spanning the gap. From germline, CDR1 is MNHEY and CDR2 SVGEGT. In DNA form, the CDR3 reads TGTGCCAGCAGTTTAGCAGGGGAGATTGGCTACACCTTC. Translation: CASSLAGEIGYTF.

As concerns this clonotype: A much larger clone differs by one base, so this may be a read error. The chain uses TRBV6-2 or TRBV6-3 and TRBJ1-1, with 8 bases that match TRBD1. The CDR3 covers 15 residues. Trimming at V came to 5 bases and at J to 4 bases, leaving 9 bases not matched to a gene. Germline CDR1 and CDR2: MNHEY and SVGEGT. The CDR3 here is CASSKTWTGSTEAFF. The CDR3 DNA sequence: TGTGCCAGCAGTAAGACCTGGACAGGGAGCACTGAAGCTTTCTTT.

This clonotype was seen just once. The genes are TRBV2 and TRBJ2-1; 10 bases match TRBD2. Trimming took 6 bases from V and 5 from J; bases not matched to a gene: 7. Germline CDR1 SNHLY, CDR2 FYNNEI. CDR3 length equals 15 residues. In DNA form, the CDR3 reads TGTGCCAGCAGCCTGAGCGGGAGGGCTAACAATGAGCAGTTCTTC. Translation gives CASSLSGRANNEQFF.

This clonotype was counted between two and nine times. V gene TRBV9 combines with J gene TRBJ1-6; D unresolved. This CDR3 is 14 amino acids long. Trimming left V 2 bases short and J 8 bases short, with 11 bases between. CDR1 is SGDLS and CDR2 is YYNGEE in the germline V gene. In DNA, the CDR3 is TGTGCCAGCAGCGTTGGCAACGCCGATTCACCCCTCCACTTT. It specifies CASSVGNADSPLHF.

The chain uses TRBV9 and TRBJ1-1; no reliable D call. With 0 bases removed from V and 8 bases from J, the gap between germline ends came to 11 bases. The CDR3 length is 13 residues. Per the germline V gene, CDR1 is SGDLS and CDR2 is YYNGEE. The CDR3 DNA follows: TGTGCCAGCAGCGTAGCTTCTGAACTAGAAGCTTTCTTT. Translation gives CASSVASELEAFF.

Ten or more counts support this clonotype. V is TRBV27 and J is TRBJ1-6, with 9 positions matching TRBD1. The germline V gene encodes CDR1 MNHEY and CDR2 SMNVEV (reference sequence). V gave up 5 bases and J gave up 8 bases; unmatched junction bases: 7. This CDR3 region has 15 residues. This CDR3 is CASSMTGGSHSPLHF. CDR3 nucleotides: TGTGCCAGCAGTATGACAGGGGGATCCCATTCACCCCTCCACTTT.

The chain carries TRBV7-9 and TRBJ2-7; weak D call: TRBD2 (7 bases). This CDR3 is 15 amino acids long. Germline V CDR1 and CDR2: SEHNR, FQNEAQ (reference sequence). With 6 bases removed from V and 5 bases from J, the gap between germline ends came to 20 bases. Written as DNA, the CDR3 is TGTGCCAGCAGTGGGGGGGGGACAAAAGGCGACGAGCAGTACTTC. Residues: CASSGGGTKGDEQYF.

About this clonotype itself: Given a much more abundant clone one base away, this may be a read error. The J gene is TRBJ1-1, the V gene TRBV20-1, with D possibly being TRBD1 (5 bases). The germline CDR1 and CDR2 sequences are DFQATT and SNEGSKA (reference sequence). The CDR3 sequence is 14 residues long. CDR3 region: CSASQGAGYTGAFF. CDR3 DNA sequence: TGCAGTGCTAGCCAAGGGGCGGGGTACACTGGAGCTTTCTTT.

This clonotype was counted between two and nine times. A much larger clone lies one base from this, so it may be a read error. The CDR3 does not end in the conserved phenylalanine or tryptophan, so this is likely a read error. V and J are TRBV6-2 or TRBV6-3 and TRBJ1-2; D is undetermined. Germline CDR1 MNHEY, CDR2 SVGEGT. The CDR3 has 16 amino acids. Between the trimmed V and J ends, which lost 0 bases and 2 bases, there was a span of 13 bases. CDR3 in amino acids: CASSYSTWVGNYGYTL. In DNA, the CDR3 is TGTGCCAGCAGTTACTCGACGTGGGTCGGCAACTATGGCTACACCCTC.

This clonotype was detected once. The DNA is left out, because the CDR3 cannot be placed on it with certainty; the CDR3 is given as TCRdb lists it. This chain connects TRBV4-1 to TRBJ1-2; the DNA was not used to check the table's D call, TRBD1. Germline CDR1 and CDR2: MGHRA and YSYEKL. A total of 15 residues make up the CDR3, ends included. The CDR3 sequence is CASSQVGQGALGHTF.

This rearrangement joins TRBV24-1 to TRBJ2-7, with 7 bases matching TRBD1. The junction had 12 bases not matched to a gene; V was cut back by 5 bases and J by 0 bases. Germline CDR1 and CDR2: KGHDR and SFDVKD. This CDR3 contains 17 residues. The CDR3: CATSARPPGQSSYEQYF. CDR3 in DNA: TGTGCCACCAGTGCTCGCCCTCCGGGACAGAGCTCCTACGAGCAGTACTTC.

This clonotype appeared a few times. The chain joins TRBV2 to TRBJ2-1; 11 nucleotides line up with TRBD1. The CDR3 is made up of 13 amino acids. Germline V CDR1 and CDR2: SNHLY, FYNNEI. J gave up 8 bases and V 7 bases, and 4 bases lay outside the gene matches. The CDR3 bases are TGTGCCAGCATTAGGACAGGGGGCTATGAGCAGTTCTTC. Translation gives CASIRTGGYEQFF.

This clonotype was seen ten or more times. The rearrangement joins TRBV12-3 or TRBV12-4 to TRBJ1-5; 7 bases fit TRBD1. CDR3 length: 17 amino acids. The trim removed 6 bases at V and 6 bases at J, leaving 17 bases unmatched. DNA of the CDR3: TGTGCCAGCAGACCCGACAGGGAGACTTTCTCTGGTCAGCCCCAGCATTTT. This codes for CASRPDRETFSGQPQHF.

This clonotype was seen more than once but under ten times. The rearrangement uses TRBV6-1 and TRBJ1-1; TRBD1 might be the D (5 bases). Germline V gene sequence: CDR1 MNHNS, CDR2 SASEGT. The CDR3 has 13 amino acids. The V end lost 8 bases, the J end lost 1 base, and 11 bases lay between the germline ends. CDR3 DNA sequence: TGTGCCAGCCCGGTGACAGAGAACACTGAAGCTTTCTTT. As protein: CASPVTENTEAFF.

This sequence joins TRBV28 and TRBJ2-7, with TRBD2 identical over 9 bases. V trimming: 0 bases; J trimming: 2 bases; junction bases outside the gene matches: 2. The CDR3 is made up of 15 amino acids. Germline V gene lookup returns CDR1 MDHEN and CDR2 SYDVKM. The DNA of the CDR3 is TGTGCCAGCAGTTTATGGACTAGCGGAGCCTACGAGCAGTACTTC. Amino acid sequence: CASSLWTSGAYEQYF.

This clonotype was seen many times. The chain has TRBV28 and TRBJ1-2; unclear D gene. The germline V gene encodes CDR1 MDHEN and CDR2 SYDVKM. V was pared by 5 bases and J by 4 bases, with 8 bases between. The CDR3 totals 12 residues. CDR3 DNA sequence: TGTGCCAGCAGTCTAAAGGGCTATGGCTACACCTTC. The encoded protein is CASSLKGYGYTF.